Each of the 8 T cell receptor beta chains below was sequenced from the same sample in a study of radiation and T cells in renal cell carcinoma (dated by TCRdb to 2018 to 2021). The library was prepared using the immunoSEQ multiplex PCR assay. TCRdb took over this immuneACCESS table, retaining in-frame rearrangements with V and J assigned. Such tables are incomplete; in checked studies, under half of the missing clones stem from an unresolved V gene, and the remainder is unexplained. Recorded for this sample are some 150,000 clones; approximately 91% of them occurred a single time. Approximately 12% of the sample rests with the top ten. According to the study, the label for this sample's time point signals: baseline pretreatment blood. Explained via the paper, the treatment or condition label denotes: 15 Gy SBRT to primary tumor, nephrectomy 4 weeks later. Sequenced material: blood, taken from a patient whose treatment included radiotherapy and nephrectomy. Receptor source: a woman between 45 and 60 years old with renal cell carcinoma.

This chain joins TRBV5-1 and TRBJ1-1; the D is unclear. Germline lookup yields CDR1 SGHRS and CDR2 YFSETQ. The CDR3 totals 14 residues. The ends were cut back, 4 bases at V and 3 bases at J, with 13 bases in the middle. CDR3 region: CASSPRQWDTEAFF. CDR3 nucleotide sequence: TGCGCCAGCAGCCCACGTCAATGGGACACTGAAGCTTTCTTT. Looking up the rest from reference TRBV5-1 and TRBJ1-1 gives the full variable domain: KAGVTQTPRYLIKTRGQQVTLSCSPISGHRSVSWYQQTPGQGLQFLFEYFSETQRNKGNFPGRFSGRQFSNSRSEMNVSTLELGDSALYLCASSPRQWDTEAFFGQGTRLTVV.

V usage is TRBV6-1 and J usage is TRBJ1-3; a weak D match, TRBD1 (5 bases). The germline gives CDR1 MNHNS, CDR2 SASEGT. CDR3 size: 17 residues. The V end was cut by 4 bases, the J end by 0 bases, with 16 bases between. As DNA, the CDR3 is TGTGCCAGCAGTGGGGGACTTTCCACTACCTCTGGAAACACCATATATTTT. As protein: CASSGGLSTTSGNTIYF.

V is TRBV9 and J is TRBJ2-1; 14 bases agree with TRBD2. V was pared by 2 bases and J by 6 bases, with 1 base of the junction left unmatched. The germline gives CDR1 SGDLS, CDR2 YYNGEE. CDR3 length equals 15 residues. Written as DNA, the CDR3 is TGTGCCAGCAGCGTGACTAGCGGGGGGGGCAATGAGCAGTTCTTC. Amino acids: CASSVTSGGGNEQFF.

The V gene is TRBV2, the J gene TRBJ1-2, with D unresolved. Germline assignment: CDR1 SNHLY and CDR2 FYNNEI. CDR3 length: 15 residues. V lost 2 bases and J 4 bases, leaving 14 bases between the germline ends. The CDR3 DNA sequence: TGTGCCAGCAGTGAAAGCCGGGCCGGGTTCTATGGCTACACCTTC. This sequence encodes CASSESRAGFYGYTF.

This clone was recorded only once. The chain couples TRBV19 to TRBJ2-1, with unresolved D. This CDR3 is 17 amino acids long. The ends were cut back, 3 bases at V and 0 bases at J, with 15 bases in the middle. CDR1 LNHDA and CDR2 SQIVND come from the germline V gene (reference sequence). CDR3 nucleotides: TGTGCCAGTAGTATTCTCCGTCCAGTTAGCTCCTACAATGAGCAGTTCTTC. This sequence encodes CASSILRPVSSYNEQFF. The full variable domain, rest sourced from reference TRBV19 and TRBJ2-1, is DGGITQSPKYLFRKEGQNVTLSCEQNLNHDAMYWYRQDPGQGLRLIYYSQIVNDFQKGDIAEGYSVSREKKESFPLTVTSAQKNPTAFYLCASSILRPVSSYNEQFFGPGTRLTVL.

V is TRBV7-6 and J is TRBJ2-2; D is unresolved. The length of the CDR3 is 12 residues. Germline CDR1 and CDR2: SGHVS and FNYEAQ. The V end lost 7 bases, the J end lost 6 bases, and 9 bases lay between the germline ends. The CDR3 DNA is TGTGCCAGCACTCCCAAGGCCGGGGAGCTGTTTTTT. Its protein product is CASTPKAGELFF. Combining the CDR3 with reference TRBV7-6 and TRBJ2-2 gives the whole variable domain GAGVSQSPRYKVTKRGQDVALRCDPISGHVSLYWYRQALGQGPEFLTYFNYEAQQDKSGLPNDRFSAERPEGSISTLTIQRTEQRDSAMYRCASTPKAGELFFGEGSRLTVL.

The V gene is TRBV12-5, the J gene TRBJ1-5, with unresolved D. In germline, CDR1 is LGHNT, CDR2 FRNRAP. The CDR3 covers 15 residues. Trimming pared 5 bases from V and 0 bases from J, leaving 11 bases between. CDR3 sequence (DNA): TGTGCTAGTGGTACCCCCCCCTATAGCAATCAGCCCCAGCATTTT. Amino acids: CASGTPPYSNQPQHF.

The chain couples TRBV7-9 to TRBJ1-2; D gene uncertain. The V end lost 4 bases, the J end lost 6 bases, and 15 bases lay between the germline ends. The CDR3 contains 14 residues. Germline lookup yields CDR1 SEHNR and CDR2 FQNEAQ (reference sequence). The CDR3 region is CASSSLPVGDGYTF. As DNA, the CDR3 is TGTGCCAGCAGCTCCCTACCAGTGGGTGATGGCTACACCTTC. Looking up the rest from reference TRBV7-9 and TRBJ1-2 gives the full variable domain: DTGVSQNPRHKITKRGQNVTFRCDPISEHNRLYWYRQTLGQGPEFLTYFQNEAQLEKSRLLSDRFSAERPKGSFSTLEIQRTEQGDSAMYLCASSSLPVGDGYTFGSGTRLTVV.